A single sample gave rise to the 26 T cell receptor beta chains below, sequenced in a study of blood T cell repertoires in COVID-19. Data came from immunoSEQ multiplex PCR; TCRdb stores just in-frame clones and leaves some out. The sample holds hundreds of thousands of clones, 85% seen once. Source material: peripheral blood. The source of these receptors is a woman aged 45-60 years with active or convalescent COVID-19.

CDR3 sequence: CASSLGLPSEAFF. Here the CDR3 DNA reads TGTGCCAGCAGCCTGGGACTGCCCTCCGAAGCTTTCTTT. This chain uses TRBV12-3 or TRBV12-4 with TRBJ1-1; D is perhaps TRBD1 (5 bases). V was shortened by 6 bases and J by 8 bases, with 16 bases between the two germline ends. This CDR3 contains 13 residues.

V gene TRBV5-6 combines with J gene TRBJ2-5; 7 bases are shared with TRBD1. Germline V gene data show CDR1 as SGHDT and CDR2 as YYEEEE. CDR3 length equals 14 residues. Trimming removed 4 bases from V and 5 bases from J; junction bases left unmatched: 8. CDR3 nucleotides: TGTGCCAGCAGCCCGACAGGGAAAGGGGAGACCCAGTACTTC. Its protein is CASSPTGKGETQYF. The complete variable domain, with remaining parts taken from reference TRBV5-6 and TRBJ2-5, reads DAGVTQSPTHLIKTRGQQVTLRCSPKSGHDTVSWYQQALGQGPQFIFQYYEEEERQRGNFPDRFSGHQFPNYSSELNVNALLLGDSALYLCASSPTGKGETQYFGPGTRLLVL.

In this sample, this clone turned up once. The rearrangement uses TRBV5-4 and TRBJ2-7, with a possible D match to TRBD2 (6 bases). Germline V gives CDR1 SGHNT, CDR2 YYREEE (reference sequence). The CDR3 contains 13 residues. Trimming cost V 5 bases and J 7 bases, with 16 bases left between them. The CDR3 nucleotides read TGTGCCAGCAGACCATCCGGGGGTTTTGAGCAGTACTTC. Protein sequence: CASRPSGGFEQYF.

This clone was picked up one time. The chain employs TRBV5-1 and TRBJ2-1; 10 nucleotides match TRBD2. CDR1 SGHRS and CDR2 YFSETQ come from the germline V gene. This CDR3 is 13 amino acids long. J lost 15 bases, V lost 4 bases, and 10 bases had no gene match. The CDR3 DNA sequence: TGCGCCAGCAGCCTCCGGCTAGCGGGAGAGGTGTTCTTC. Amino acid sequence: CASSLRLAGEVFF.

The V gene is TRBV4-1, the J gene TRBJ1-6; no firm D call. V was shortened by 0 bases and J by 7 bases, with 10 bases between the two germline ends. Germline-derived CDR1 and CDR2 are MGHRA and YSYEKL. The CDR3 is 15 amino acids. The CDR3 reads CASSQDAVINSPLHF. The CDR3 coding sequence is TGCGCCAGCAGCCAAGATGCAGTGATAAATTCACCCCTCCACTTT.

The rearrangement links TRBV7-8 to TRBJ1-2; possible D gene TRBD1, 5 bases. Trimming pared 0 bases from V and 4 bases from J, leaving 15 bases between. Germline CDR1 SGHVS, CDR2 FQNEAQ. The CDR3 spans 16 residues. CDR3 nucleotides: TGTGCCAGCAGCTTAGCGACCCAGGGAATGGGCTATGGCTACACCTTC. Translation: CASSLATQGMGYGYTF.

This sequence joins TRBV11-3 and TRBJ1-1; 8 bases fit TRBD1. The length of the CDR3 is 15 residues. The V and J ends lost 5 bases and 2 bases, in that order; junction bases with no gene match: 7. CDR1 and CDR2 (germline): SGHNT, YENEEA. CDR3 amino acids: CASSQGAGHNTEAFF. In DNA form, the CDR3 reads TGTGCCAGCAGCCAGGGGGCAGGGCATAACACTGAAGCTTTCTTT.

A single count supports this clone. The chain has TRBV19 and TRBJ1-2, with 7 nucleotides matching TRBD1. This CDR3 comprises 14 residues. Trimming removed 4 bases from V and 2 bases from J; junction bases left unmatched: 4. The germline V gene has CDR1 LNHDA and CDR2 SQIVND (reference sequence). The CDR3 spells CASSTGQRNYGYTF. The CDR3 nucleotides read TGTGCCAGTAGTACGGGACAGCGAAACTATGGCTACACCTTC.

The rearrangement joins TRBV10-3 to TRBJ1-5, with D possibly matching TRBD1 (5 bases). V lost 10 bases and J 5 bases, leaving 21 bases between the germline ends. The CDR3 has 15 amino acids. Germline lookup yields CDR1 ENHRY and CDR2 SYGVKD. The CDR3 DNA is TGTGCCAGCCGGGGGTCCGGAGGGGAAGATCAGCCCCAGCATTTT. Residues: CASRGSGGEDQPQHF.

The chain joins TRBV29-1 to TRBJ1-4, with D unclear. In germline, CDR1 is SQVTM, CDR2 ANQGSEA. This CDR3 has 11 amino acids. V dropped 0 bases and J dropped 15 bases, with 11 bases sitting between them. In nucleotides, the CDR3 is TGCAGCGTTGAAGACAATGCCGGTTTGTTTTTT. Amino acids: CSVEDNAGLFF.

CDR3 region: CASSFRLAGKLGTDTQYF. The CDR3 nucleotides read TGCGCCAGCAGCTTTCGACTAGCGGGAAAACTGGGCACAGATACGCAGTATTTT. The chain employs TRBV5-1 and TRBJ2-3, with 11 bases fitting TRBD2. CDR1 and CDR2 from the germline V gene are SGHRS and YFSETQ. V gave up 2 bases and J gave up 1 base; unmatched junction bases: 9. This CDR3 region has 18 residues.

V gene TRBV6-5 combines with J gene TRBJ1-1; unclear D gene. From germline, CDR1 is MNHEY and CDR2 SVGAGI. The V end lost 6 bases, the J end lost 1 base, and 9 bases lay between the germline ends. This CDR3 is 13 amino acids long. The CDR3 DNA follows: TGTGCCAGCAGGAATCTAGCGAACACTGAAGCTTTCTTT. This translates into CASRNLANTEAFF.

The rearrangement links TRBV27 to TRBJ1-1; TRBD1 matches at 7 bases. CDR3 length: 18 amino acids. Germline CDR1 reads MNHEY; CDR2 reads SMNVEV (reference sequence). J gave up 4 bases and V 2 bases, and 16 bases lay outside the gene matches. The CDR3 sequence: CASSLQWAGGWGGTEAFF. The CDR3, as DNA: TGTGCCAGCAGTTTACAATGGGCAGGGGGATGGGGAGGCACTGAAGCTTTCTTT.

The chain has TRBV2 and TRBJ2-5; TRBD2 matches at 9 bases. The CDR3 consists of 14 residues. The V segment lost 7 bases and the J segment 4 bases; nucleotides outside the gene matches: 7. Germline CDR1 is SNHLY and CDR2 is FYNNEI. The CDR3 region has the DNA TGTGCCAGCACAGAACGCGGGAGGGGAGAGACCCAGTACTTC. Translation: CASTERGRGETQYF.

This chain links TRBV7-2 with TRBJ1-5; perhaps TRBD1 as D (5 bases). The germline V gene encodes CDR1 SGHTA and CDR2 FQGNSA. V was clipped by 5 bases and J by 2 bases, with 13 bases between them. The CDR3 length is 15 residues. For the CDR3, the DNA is TGTGCCAGCAGCCTGCAGGGTAGGGGCAATCAGCCCCAGCATTTT. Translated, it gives CASSLQGRGNQPQHF.

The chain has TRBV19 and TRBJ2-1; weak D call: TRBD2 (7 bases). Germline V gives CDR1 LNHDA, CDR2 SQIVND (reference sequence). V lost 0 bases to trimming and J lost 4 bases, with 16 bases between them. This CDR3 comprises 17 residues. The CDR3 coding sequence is TGTGCCAGTAGTATAGATCGGGGGCTAGCGGAGTACAATGAGCAGTTCTTC. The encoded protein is CASSIDRGLAEYNEQFF.

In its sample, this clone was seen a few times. As DNA, the CDR3 is TGTGCCAGCTCACCACCGTCAGCGGGAGGGTATCTTAACACCGGGGAGCTGTTTTTT. Translation gives CASSPPSAGGYLNTGELFF. This rearrangement joins TRBV18 to TRBJ2-2, with 10 nucleotides matching TRBD2. Trimming at V came to 0 bases and at J to 2 bases, leaving 9 bases not matched to a gene. This CDR3 spans 19 amino acids. The V gene's germline CDR1 is KGHSH and CDR2 LQKENI. Using reference TRBV18 and TRBJ2-2 for the parts outside the CDR3, the full variable domain is NAGVMQNPRHLVRRRGQEARLRCSPMKGHSHVYWYRQLPEEGLKFMVYLQKENIIDESGMPKERFSAEFPKEGPSILRIQQVVRGDSAAYFCASSPPSAGGYLNTGELFFGEGSRLTVL.

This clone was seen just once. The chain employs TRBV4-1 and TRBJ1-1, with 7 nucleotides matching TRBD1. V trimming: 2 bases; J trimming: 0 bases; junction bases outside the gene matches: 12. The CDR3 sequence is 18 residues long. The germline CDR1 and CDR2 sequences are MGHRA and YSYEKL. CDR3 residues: CASSQPRDSASMNTEAFF. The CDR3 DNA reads TGCGCCAGCAGCCAACCCCGGGACAGCGCCAGCATGAACACTGAAGCTTTCTTT.

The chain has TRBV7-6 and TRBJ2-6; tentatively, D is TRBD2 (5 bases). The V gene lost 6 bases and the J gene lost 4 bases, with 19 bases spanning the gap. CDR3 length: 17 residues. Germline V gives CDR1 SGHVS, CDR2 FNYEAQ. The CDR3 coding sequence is TGTGCCAGCAGTCCTACCGGCGGGCGGTCGGGGGCCAACGTCCTGACTTTC. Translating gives CASSPTGGRSGANVLTF.

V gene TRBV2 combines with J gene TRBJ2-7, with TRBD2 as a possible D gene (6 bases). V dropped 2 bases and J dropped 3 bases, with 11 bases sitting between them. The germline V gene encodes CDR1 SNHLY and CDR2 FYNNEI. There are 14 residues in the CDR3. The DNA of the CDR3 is TGTGCCAGCAGTGAATCTGGAGGGTTCTACGAGCAGTACTTC. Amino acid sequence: CASSESGGFYEQYF.

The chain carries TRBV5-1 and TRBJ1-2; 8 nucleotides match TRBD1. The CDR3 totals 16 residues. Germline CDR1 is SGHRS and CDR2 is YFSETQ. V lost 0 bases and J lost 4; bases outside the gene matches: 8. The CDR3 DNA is TGCGCCAGCAGCTTGGGGACAGGGAGCCTGACCTATGGCTACACCTTC. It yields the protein CASSLGTGSLTYGYTF.

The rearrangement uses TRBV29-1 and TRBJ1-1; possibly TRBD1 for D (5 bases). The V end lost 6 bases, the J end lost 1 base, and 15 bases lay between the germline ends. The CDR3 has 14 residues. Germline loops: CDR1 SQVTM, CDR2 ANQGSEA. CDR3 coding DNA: TGCAGCGTCCGCGTCGGGGGTGGGAACACTGAAGCTTTCTTT. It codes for CSVRVGGGNTEAFF. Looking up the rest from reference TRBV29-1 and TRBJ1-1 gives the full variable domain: SAVISQKPSRDICQRGTSLTIQCQVDSQVTMMFWYRQQPGQSLTLIATANQGSEATYESGFVIDKFPISRPNLTFSTLTVSNMSPEDSSIYLCSVRVGGGNTEAFFGQGTRLTVV.

This CDR3 reads CASSSKSVGQGYNEQFF. The CDR3 DNA reads TGCGCCAGCAGCTCGAAATCTGTCGGACAGGGATACAATGAGCAGTTCTTC. The V call is TRBV4-1, the J call TRBJ2-1, with 8 positions matching TRBD1. The CDR3 consists of 17 residues. Germline V gives CDR1 MGHRA, CDR2 YSYEKL. Germline trimming cut 5 bases from V and 4 bases from J; bases unmatched to any gene: 13.

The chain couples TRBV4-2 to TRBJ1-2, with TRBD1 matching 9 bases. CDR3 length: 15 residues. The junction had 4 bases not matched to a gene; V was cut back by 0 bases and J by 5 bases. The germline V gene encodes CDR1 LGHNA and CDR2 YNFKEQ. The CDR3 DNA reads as TGTGCCAGCAGCCAAGATGGGACAGGGACTTATGGCTACACCTTC. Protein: CASSQDGTGTYGYTF.

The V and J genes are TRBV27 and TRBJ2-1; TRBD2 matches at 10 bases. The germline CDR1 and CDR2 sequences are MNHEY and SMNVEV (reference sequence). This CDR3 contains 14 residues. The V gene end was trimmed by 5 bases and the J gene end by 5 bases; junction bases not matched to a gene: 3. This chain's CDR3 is CASSLSGRHNEQFF. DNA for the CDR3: TGTGCCAGCAGTCTTAGCGGGAGGCACAATGAGCAGTTCTTC.

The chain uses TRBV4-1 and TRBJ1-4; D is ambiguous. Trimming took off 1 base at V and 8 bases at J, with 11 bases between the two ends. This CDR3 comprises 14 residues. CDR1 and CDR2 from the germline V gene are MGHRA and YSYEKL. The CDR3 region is CASSQGRPGEKLFF. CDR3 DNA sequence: TGCGCCAGCAGCCAAGGTCGGCCGGGGGAAAAACTGTTTTTT.